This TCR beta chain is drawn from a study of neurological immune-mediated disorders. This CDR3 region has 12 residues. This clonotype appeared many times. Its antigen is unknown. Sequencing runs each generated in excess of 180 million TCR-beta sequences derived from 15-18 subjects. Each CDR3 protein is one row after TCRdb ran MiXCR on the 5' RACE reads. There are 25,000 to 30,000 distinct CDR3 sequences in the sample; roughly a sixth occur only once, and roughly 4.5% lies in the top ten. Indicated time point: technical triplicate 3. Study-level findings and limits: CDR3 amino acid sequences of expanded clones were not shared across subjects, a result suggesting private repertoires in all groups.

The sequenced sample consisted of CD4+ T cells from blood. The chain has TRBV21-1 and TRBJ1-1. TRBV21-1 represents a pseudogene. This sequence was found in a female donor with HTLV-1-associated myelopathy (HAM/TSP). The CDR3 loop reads CASSKEEPEAFF. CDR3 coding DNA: TGTGCCAGCAGCAAAGAGGAGCCGGAAGCTTTCTTT.